Here is one T cell receptor (beta chain) with its context. Germline V gene lookup returns CDR1 LGHNT and CDR2 FRNRAP. CDR3 length equals 13 residues. V lost 5 bases and J lost 0, with 7 bases in between. The sample is drawn from a study of blood T cell repertoires in COVID-19. In the study overall: T cells, B-cell-depleted T cells, or PBMCs provided the cDNA or gDNA that served as material.

Cohort assignment relied on participant-reported clinical history. Recovered status applied to Cohort 3 donors who had two consecutive negative PCRs. It also applied to those with clearance or with symptom resolution. In the original processing: How many nucleated cells were present was estimated from reference gene primer amplification. Produced via immunoSEQ multiplex PCR; TCRdb's table is partial and in-frame only. The V and J calls and clone size were taken over from that table, and D and trimming were inferred from the DNA. Here the sample spans fewer than 600,000 clones, approximately 87% being singletons.

J is TRBJ1-1 and V is TRBV12-5; D is ambiguous. This receptor was identified in a woman in her thirties or forties who had recovered from COVID-19. Sequences were obtained from PBMCs or T cells enriched from blood (not recorded which). This chain's CDR3 is CASGRALNTEAFF. Here the CDR3 DNA reads TGTGCTAGTGGTCGAGCACTGAACACTGAAGCTTTCTTT.